This TCR beta chain is from a study of blood T cells in healthy people across ages. To note about this clonotype: Its antigen is unknown.

Germline CDR1 reads MRHNA; CDR2 reads SNTAGT. The CDR3 covers 13 residues. V lost 2 bases, J lost 2 bases, and 5 bases lay in between. Study results and caveats: Greater diversity and more naive CD4+ cells were seen in long-lived donors than in aged donors. Any changes in expanded clonotypes were possibly confounded, as donor CMV status remained unknown.

Combining a sample-barcoded 5' primer with a J-beta primer mix, a second PCR ran for about 7 to 12 cycles. TCRdb reprocessed the 5' RACE reads with MiXCR, giving one entry per CDR3 protein. The table includes over 1,500,000 distinct CDR3 sequences, 49% detected once. Sequenced material: blood. The TCR was taken from a woman between 40 and 55 years old in good health. The chain carries TRBV6-4 and TRBJ2-3; D gene uncertain. CDR3 sequence reads: CASSDGVTDTQYF. The DNA for the CDR3 is TGTGCCAGCAGTGACGGCGTCACAGATACGCAGTATTTT.